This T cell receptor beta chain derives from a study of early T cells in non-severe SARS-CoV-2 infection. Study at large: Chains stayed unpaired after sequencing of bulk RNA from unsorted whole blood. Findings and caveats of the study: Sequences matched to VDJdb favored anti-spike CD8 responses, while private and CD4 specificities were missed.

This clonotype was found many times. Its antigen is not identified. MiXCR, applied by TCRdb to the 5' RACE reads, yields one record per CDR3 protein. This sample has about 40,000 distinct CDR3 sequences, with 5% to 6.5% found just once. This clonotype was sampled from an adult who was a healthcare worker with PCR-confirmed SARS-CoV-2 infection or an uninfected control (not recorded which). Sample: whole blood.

The CDR3 coding sequence is TGTGCCAGCACCTACAGGGGTATGGGCAATCAGCCCCAGCATTTT. Residues: CASTYRGMGNQPQHF. This rearrangement joins TRBV6-2 or TRBV6-3 to TRBJ1-5; TRBD1 matches 7 bases. Trimming took 7 bases from V and 2 from J; bases not matched to a gene: 8. Germline V gives CDR1 MNHEY, CDR2 SVGEGT. This CDR3 is 15 amino acids long.